Sequencing of this T cell receptor beta chain was carried out in a study of regulatory T cells in long-lasting Graves disease. Study conclusions and caveats: A greater number of public clonotypes (under 3,000) was shared by persistent patients than by new patients (about 990).

For this clonotype: Its antigen is undetermined.

Building of the TCR beta libraries involved iRepertoire HTBI primers and Arm-PCR of CDR3 regions. Authors' analysis steps: Segment identification across samples yielded roughly 62 TRBV and around 13 TRBJ segments. TCRdb re-derived calls from the multiplex PCR reads in MiXCR, one entry per CDR3 protein. TCRdb, rather than the study authors, made the V and J calls. The sample includes hundreds of thousands of distinct CDR3 sequences, around 15% seen only once; the top ten take around 18%. The CDR3 runs 15 residues. CDR1 and CDR2 (germline): GTSNPN, SVGIG (reference sequence). V lost 5 bases, J lost 7 bases, and 10 bases stayed unmatched. Time point denoted: newly diagnosed GD, antithyroid drugs for less than 3 months. PBMCs were the source of the RNA used for TCR sequencing. This sample was also put to use in a study of T cells in Graves' hyperthyroidism and ophthalmopathy. That source notes: Blood shared most expanded thyroid clonotypes above 0.001.

The V gene is TRBV30, the J gene TRBJ2-7; TRBD2 matches at 14 bases. This receptor was taken from a woman in her twenties or thirties with Graves disease. This material consisted of peripheral blood mononuclear cells (PBMCs), taken at new diagnosis, from a patient treated with antithyroid drugs. The CDR3, as DNA: TGTGCCTGGTGGACTAGCGGGAGGTACGGTCGAGAGCAGTACTTC. This gives the protein CAWWTSGRYGREQYF.